The 22 T cell receptor beta chains presented below share a single source sample, sequenced in a study of T-cell memory formation after mild COVID-19. TCRdb reanalysed the 5' RACE reads using MiXCR and keeps one entry per CDR3 protein. The sample lists roughly 240,000 distinct CDR3 sequences; approximately 15% were seen once. Material: PBMCs or a T cell subset sorted from them (not recorded which). The source of these receptors is an adult woman who had mild COVID-19 (a few samples of this study predate the infection). Cell type and time point are not known.

This clonotype has more than one count but fewer than ten. This chain links TRBV12-3 or TRBV12-4 with TRBJ1-6; D is possibly TRBD1 (5 bases). V was pared by 9 bases and J by 7 bases, with 16 bases between. The CDR3 consists of 14 residues. CDR3 coding DNA: TGTGCCAGTCTTCCGGGGACGGCGAATTCACCCCTCCACTTT. Protein product: CASLPGTANSPLHF.

The chain links TRBV6-2 or TRBV6-3 to TRBJ2-7; D is ambiguous. CDR3 length: 17 residues. Germline CDR1 and CDR2: MNHEY and SVGEGT. Deletions cut 8 bases from V and 0 bases from J, with 23 bases between. In DNA form, the CDR3 reads TGTGCCAGCTACCCCGGTGAAAAAGGGCGTTCCTCCTACGAGCAGTACTTC. It specifies CASYPGEKGRSSYEQYF.

This chain links TRBV30 with TRBJ2-2, with 9 bases that match TRBD1. The CDR3 has 19 amino acids. Germline assignment: CDR1 GTSNPN and CDR2 SVGIG (reference sequence). V lost 1 base to trimming and J lost 5 bases; unmatched junction nucleotides: 17. CDR3 nucleotides: TGTGCCTGGAGTGCAAAAGCGGGACAGGGATTCGGTTATACCGGGGAGCTGTTTTTT. Amino acid sequence: CAWSAKAGQGFGYTGELFF. Full variable domain (missing parts from reference TRBV30 and TRBJ2-2): SQTIHQWPATLVQPVGSPLSLECTVEGTSNPNLYWYRQAAGRGLQLLFYSVGIGQISSEVPQNLSASRPQDRQFILSSKKLLLSDSGFYLCAWSAKAGQGFGYTGELFFGEGSRLTVL.

The sample holds a few counts of this clonotype. The chain is built from TRBV18 and TRBJ2-2; D is undetermined. V lost 1 base and J lost 3, with 9 bases in between. Per the germline V gene, CDR1 is KGHSH and CDR2 is LQKENI. CDR3 length: 15 residues. The CDR3 here is CASSPRDTHTGELFF. In DNA form, the CDR3 reads TGTGCCAGCTCACCACGGGATACTCACACCGGGGAGCTGTTTTTT.

This clonotype was seen repeatedly, ten times or more. This chain connects TRBV5-5 to TRBJ2-3; D not resolved. The CDR3 has 12 amino acids. Germline V gene data show CDR1 as SGHKS and CDR2 as YYEKEE (reference sequence). V lost 2 bases, J lost 6 bases, and 7 bases lay in between. CDR3 region: CASSFLDDTQYF. The CDR3 DNA follows: TGTGCCAGCAGCTTTCTTGATGATACGCAGTATTTT.

This clonotype was counted at least ten times. The rearrangement joins TRBV7-6 to TRBJ1-6, with D uncertain. Looked up from germline, CDR1 is SGHVS and CDR2 is FNYEAQ. V was clipped by 1 base and J by 9 bases, with 7 bases between them. The CDR3 is 13 residues long. CDR3 coding DNA: TGTGCCAGCAGCTTAGAGGGTGCTTCACCCCTCCACTTT. Translation: CASSLEGASPLHF.

V gene TRBV5-1 combines with J gene TRBJ2-5, with TRBD2 as a possible D gene (6 bases). The CDR3 consists of 15 residues. In germline, CDR1 is SGHRS, CDR2 YFSETQ. The V end lost 6 bases, the J end lost 3 bases, and 18 bases lay between the germline ends. Written as DNA, the CDR3 is TGCGCCAGCAAAGCCGGGGCCCCGGGAGAAGAGACCCAGTACTTC. Its translation: CASKAGAPGEETQYF.

This sequence joins TRBV6-5 and TRBJ2-7; D gene unclear. The ends were cut back, 5 bases at V and 1 base at J, with 9 bases in the middle. The CDR3 runs 13 residues. CDR1 is MNHEY, CDR2 SVGAGI, per germline. CDR3: CASSRSLSYEQYF. CDR3 coding DNA: TGTGCCAGCAGTCGTAGCCTTTCCTACGAGCAGTACTTC.

The table lists this clonotype with a few counts. This chain connects TRBV6-5 to TRBJ2-5; TRBD1 might be the D (6 bases). Germline-derived CDR1 and CDR2 are MNHEY and SVGAGI. V was shortened by 6 bases and J by 7 bases, with 15 bases between the two germline ends. The CDR3 contains 13 residues. The CDR3: CASSRDRSWTQYF. The CDR3 DNA follows: TGTGCCAGCAGCCGCGACAGGTCGTGGACCCAGTACTTC.

This clonotype was observed a handful of times. The chain couples TRBV20-1 to TRBJ2-7; D tentatively fits TRBD1 or TRBD2 (5 bases each). Germline-derived CDR1 and CDR2 are DFQATT and SNEGSKA (reference sequence). This CDR3 is built from 15 residues. Trimming cost V 2 bases and J 5 bases, with 19 bases left between them. CDR3 DNA: TGCAGTGCTAGATCCCCGGGAAGGGGCCGAGACGAGCAGTACTTC. Encoded protein: CSARSPGRGRDEQYF.

The gene calls are TRBV5-1 and TRBJ2-3; D is perhaps TRBD1 (8 bases). The CDR3 runs to 15 residues. Between the trimmed V and J ends, which lost 0 bases and 3 bases, there was a span of 11 bases. CDR1 is SGHRS, CDR2 YFSETQ, per germline. CDR3 in amino acids: CASSLDRGGTDTQYF. The CDR3 DNA reads as TGCGCCAGCAGCTTGGACAGGGGGGGAACAGATACGCAGTATTTT. Variable domain in full (rest from reference TRBV5-1 and TRBJ2-3): KAGVTQTPRYLIKTRGQQVTLSCSPISGHRSVSWYQQTPGQGLQFLFEYFSETQRNKGNFPGRFSGRQFSNSRSEMNVSTLELGDSALYLCASSLDRGGTDTQYFGPGTRLTVL.

This clonotype was recorded a few times. The chain links TRBV5-5 to TRBJ1-1, with D possibly matching TRBD1 (6 bases). The CDR3 length is 17 residues. CDR1 SGHKS and CDR2 YYEKEE come from the germline V gene (reference sequence). The germline V and J ends were trimmed by 0 bases and 0 bases, with 15 bases remaining between them. The CDR3 loop reads CASSLGTVRRMNTEAFF. CDR3 in DNA: TGTGCCAGCAGCTTGGGGACAGTCAGGAGAATGAACACTGAAGCTTTCTTT.

This clonotype has ten or more counts. The rearrangement joins TRBV20-1 to TRBJ2-3; D might be TRBD1 or TRBD2, each matching 5 bases. Germline CDR1 and CDR2: DFQATT and SNEGSKA (reference sequence). The CDR3 is 16 residues long. With 2 bases removed from V and 1 base from J, the gap between germline ends came to 16 bases. CDR3 nucleotide sequence: TGCAGTGCTAGAAATCGGCGGGTGGGGGGCACAGATACGCAGTATTTT. Its protein is CSARNRRVGGTDTQYF.

This clonotype came up many times. The chain uses TRBV5-1 and TRBJ2-7; D is undetermined. CDR3 size: 14 residues. V dropped 0 bases and J dropped 2 bases, with 9 bases sitting between them. The germline V gene has CDR1 SGHRS and CDR2 YFSETQ. As DNA, the CDR3 is TGCGCCAGCAGCTTGGAACAGCCCACCTACGAGCAGTACTTC. This gives the protein CASSLEQPTYEQYF.

This sequence joins TRBV7-2 and TRBJ2-5; D is possibly TRBD2 (5 bases). The CDR3 length is 14 residues. The V gene's germline CDR1 is SGHTA and CDR2 FQGNSA. Between the trimmed V and J ends, which lost 5 bases and 6 bases, there was a span of 16 bases. CDR3 nucleotide sequence: TGTGCCAGCAGCCCTGGACTCCCCGGAAAGACCCAGTACTTC. Protein product: CASSPGLPGKTQYF.

The V call is TRBV12-3 or TRBV12-4, the J call TRBJ2-3, with D possibly being TRBD1 (5 bases). The CDR3 extends over 13 amino acids. V gave up 10 bases and J gave up 2 bases, with 13 bases separating them. This CDR3 reads CATLRGLTDTQYF. CDR3 DNA: TGTGCCACCCTAAGGGGTCTCACAGATACGCAGTATTTT.

The V call is TRBV4-1, the J call TRBJ2-7, with 14 nucleotides matching TRBD2. CDR3 size: 16 residues. The V segment lost 2 bases and the J segment 4 bases; nucleotides outside the gene matches: 4. The germline CDR1 and CDR2 sequences are MGHRA and YSYEKL. The CDR3 here is CASSQRTSGGLYEQYF. CDR3 DNA sequence: TGCGCCAGCAGCCAAAGGACTAGCGGGGGGTTATACGAGCAGTACTTC.

The table lists this clonotype with a few counts. J is TRBJ2-3 and V is TRBV7-2, with D unclear. With 3 bases removed from V and 0 bases from J, the gap between germline ends came to 7 bases. This CDR3 spans 14 amino acids. CDR1 is SGHTA, CDR2 FQGNSA, per germline. The CDR3 loop reads CASSFSWSTDTQYF. CDR3 nucleotide sequence: TGTGCCAGCAGCTTTAGCTGGAGCACAGATACGCAGTATTTT.

V usage is TRBV6-6 and J usage is TRBJ2-2; 13 bases agree with TRBD2. The germline V gene has CDR1 MNHNY and CDR2 SVGAGI (reference sequence). With 6 bases clipped from V and 6 bases from J, the junction kept 13 bases outside the gene matches. The CDR3 length is 18 residues. The CDR3 coding sequence is TGTGCCAGCAGGCGCGGACTAGCGGGAGATGTAATCTCCGGGGAGCTGTTTTTT. This codes for CASRRGLAGDVISGELFF.

This clonotype was picked up a small number of times. This chain links TRBV5-1 with TRBJ2-1; TRBD2 matches 8 bases. CDR1 and CDR2 (germline): SGHRS, YFSETQ. V gave up 4 bases and J gave up 12 bases; unmatched junction bases: 15. The CDR3 is 15 residues long. The DNA of the CDR3 is TGCGCCAGCAGCCCTTCGGGGGGGCGATCCCTAGCGCAGTTCTTC. Translating it yields CASSPSGGRSLAQFF.

This chain joins TRBV10-3 and TRBJ2-4; 12 nucleotides agree with TRBD2. The CDR3 extends over 15 amino acids. From germline, CDR1 is ENHRY and CDR2 SYGVKD. Trimming took 6 bases from V and 9 from J; bases not matched to a gene: 9. The CDR3 loop is CAISRTSGDGGIQYF. The DNA of the CDR3 is TGTGCCATCAGCAGGACTAGCGGGGATGGGGGCATTCAGTACTTC.

This rearrangement joins TRBV25-1 to TRBJ2-3; the match to TRBD1 covers 7 bases. The CDR3 runs 14 residues. V dropped 4 bases and J dropped 4; count of bases not matched to a gene: 5. Per the germline V gene, CDR1 is MGHDK and CDR2 is SYGVNS. CDR3 bases: TGTGCCAGCAGTGTCGGGACAGCGGCAGATACGCAGTATTTT. This codes for CASSVGTAADTQYF.